The T cell receptor (beta chain) described here comes from a study of a mutant IDH1 vaccine in newly diagnosed glioma. Overall study results and limits: Detectable vaccine-induced immune responses arose in roughly 93% of patients.

As to time point: week 47, end of study. Each vaccine dose was 300 ug of mutant IDH1 20-mer peptide, with topical imiquimod. About this clone: Its cognate antigen is unknown.

Germline V gives CDR1 SGDLS, CDR2 YYNGEE. Trimming shortened V by 4 bases and J by 0 bases, and 10 bases separated the two germline ends. The CDR3 is 14 residues long. The assay was immunoSEQ multiplex PCR, and TCRdb's table has in-frame clones only and misses some. This sample has about 11,000 clones, with about 81% found just once. The chain carries TRBV9 and TRBJ2-5; D is perhaps TRBD2 (6 bases). The material sequenced was PBMCs, taken from a glioma patient whose treatment included an IDH1 peptide vaccine. This receptor was identified in a man aged 30-40 years with glioma. CDR3 sequence: CASSYSGHQETQYF. CDR3 DNA sequence: TGTGCCAGCAGCTACAGCGGGCACCAAGAGACCCAGTACTTC.